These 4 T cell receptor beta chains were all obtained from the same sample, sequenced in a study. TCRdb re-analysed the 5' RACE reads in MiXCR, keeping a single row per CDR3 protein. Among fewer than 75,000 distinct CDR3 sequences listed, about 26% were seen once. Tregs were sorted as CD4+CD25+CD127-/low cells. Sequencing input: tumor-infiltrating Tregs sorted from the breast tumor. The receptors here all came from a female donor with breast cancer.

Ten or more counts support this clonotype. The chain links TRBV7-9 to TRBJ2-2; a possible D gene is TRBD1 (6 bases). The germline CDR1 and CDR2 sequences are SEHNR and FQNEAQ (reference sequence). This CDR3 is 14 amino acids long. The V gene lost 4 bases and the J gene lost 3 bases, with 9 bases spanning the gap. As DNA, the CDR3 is TGTGCCAGCAGCTCAAGGGGGTACACCGGGGAGCTGTTTTTT. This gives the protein CASSSRGYTGELFF.

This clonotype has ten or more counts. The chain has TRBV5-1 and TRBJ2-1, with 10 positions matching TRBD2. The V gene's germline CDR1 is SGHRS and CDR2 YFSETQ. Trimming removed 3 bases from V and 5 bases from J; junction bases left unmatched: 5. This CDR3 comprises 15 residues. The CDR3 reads CASSSSGRRDNEQFF. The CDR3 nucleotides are TGCGCCAGCAGCTCTAGCGGGAGAAGAGACAATGAGCAGTTCTTC. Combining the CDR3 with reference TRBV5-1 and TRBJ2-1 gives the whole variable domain KAGVTQTPRYLIKTRGQQVTLSCSPISGHRSVSWYQQTPGQGLQFLFEYFSETQRNKGNFPGRFSGRQFSNSRSEMNVSTLELGDSALYLCASSSSGRRDNEQFFGPGTRLTVL.

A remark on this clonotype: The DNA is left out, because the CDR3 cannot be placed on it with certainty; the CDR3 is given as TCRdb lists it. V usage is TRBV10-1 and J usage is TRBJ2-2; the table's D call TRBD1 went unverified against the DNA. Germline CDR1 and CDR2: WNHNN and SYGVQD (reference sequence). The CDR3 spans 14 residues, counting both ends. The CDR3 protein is CASKAQGAPGSCFF.

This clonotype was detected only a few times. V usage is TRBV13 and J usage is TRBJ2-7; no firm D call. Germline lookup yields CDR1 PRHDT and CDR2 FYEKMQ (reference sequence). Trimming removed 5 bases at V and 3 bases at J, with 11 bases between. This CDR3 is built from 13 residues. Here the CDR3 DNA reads TGTGCCAGCAGCATAAGGACGGGCTACGAGCAGTACTTC. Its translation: CASSIRTGYEQYF.